This TCR beta chain was obtained from a study of CXCR3 chemokines and chemotherapy response in bladder cancer. The germline V gene encodes CDR1 KGHSH and CDR2 LQKENI. With 3 bases removed from V and 7 bases from J, the gap between germline ends came to 16 bases. The CDR3 is 14 amino acids. Details on this clonotype: A read error is likely here: a far larger clone is one base away.

Each CDR3 protein gets one entry after TCRdb re-called the PCR reads with MiXCR. The data hold thousands of distinct CDR3 sequences, with around 26% observed a single time. The chain employs TRBV18 and TRBJ2-7; TRBD2 might be the D (5 bases). Sampling was carried out from a patient whose treatment included neoadjuvant chemotherapy. The clonotype comes from a human donor with bladder cancer that did not respond to neoadjuvant chemotherapy. In DNA, the CDR3 is TGTGCCAGCTCACCTCGGACTGCCGGCCGTGAGCAGTACTTC. It translates to CASSPRTAGREQYF.